The 5 T cell receptor beta chains below all came from one sample that was sequenced in a study of T cell responses to AZD1222 COVID-19 vaccine. Clones were sequenced by immunoSEQ multiplex PCR, and TCRdb holds only the in-frame ones, with some missing. The sample has 45,000 to 50,000 clones; about 89% are singletons. The specimen was peripheral blood, collected 28 days after the second AZD1222 dose. Receptors originate from an adult who received the AZD1222 COVID-19 vaccine.

The chain is built from TRBV7-2 and TRBJ1-1; 7 bases are a match to TRBD1. Germline V gives CDR1 SGHTA, CDR2 FQGNSA. V shed 5 bases, J shed 0 bases, and the junction held 3 bases outside the gene matches. The CDR3 loop spans 14 amino acids. In DNA, the CDR3 is TGTGCCAGCAGCGCGGGACAGATGAACACTGAAGCTTTCTTT. This codes for CASSAGQMNTEAFF. The full variable domain, completed using reference TRBV7-2 and TRBJ1-1, is GAGVSQSPSNKVTEKGKDVELRCDPISGHTALYWYRQSLGQGLEFLIYFQGNSAPDKSGLPSDRFSAERTGGSVSTLTIQRTQQEDSAVYLCASSAGQMNTEAFFGQGTRLTVV.

The gene calls are TRBV5-1 and TRBJ1-1; D is unclear. In germline, CDR1 is SGHRS, CDR2 YFSETQ. The CDR3 loop spans 13 amino acids. The V and J ends lost 3 bases and 2 bases respectively, with 8 bases between them. The CDR3 sequence is CASSSGDNTEAFF. CDR3 DNA sequence: TGCGCCAGCAGCTCGGGAGACAACACTGAAGCTTTCTTT.

The chain joins TRBV19 to TRBJ2-6; D gene uncertain. In germline, CDR1 is LNHDA, CDR2 SQIVND (reference sequence). The CDR3 has 14 residues. Trimming left V 4 bases short and J 8 bases short, with 12 bases between. The CDR3 protein is CASSNRAPTNVLTF. CDR3 bases: TGTGCCAGTAGTAATAGGGCCCCCACCAACGTCCTGACTTTC.

The V and J genes are TRBV27 and TRBJ2-3; 11 bases agree with TRBD1. The CDR3 contains 14 residues. J was trimmed by 4 bases and V by 6 bases; bases with no gene match: 3. Per germline, CDR1 MNHEY and CDR2 SMNVEV (reference sequence). The CDR3: CASRRTGGADTQYF. The CDR3 bases are TGTGCCAGCAGAAGGACAGGGGGCGCAGATACGCAGTATTTT.

This sequence joins TRBV5-1 and TRBJ1-4; D unclear. Trimming shortened V by 0 bases and J by 0 bases, and 6 bases separated the two germline ends. This CDR3 region has 15 residues. Per the germline V gene, CDR1 is SGHRS and CDR2 is YFSETQ. Written as DNA, the CDR3 is TGCGCCAGCAGCTTGGGGGCTGCAACTAATGAAAAACTGTTTTTT. Its protein is CASSLGAATNEKLFF. Using reference TRBV5-1 and TRBJ1-4 for the parts outside the CDR3, the full variable domain is KAGVTQTPRYLIKTRGQQVTLSCSPISGHRSVSWYQQTPGQGLQFLFEYFSETQRNKGNFPGRFSGRQFSNSRSEMNVSTLELGDSALYLCASSLGAATNEKLFFGSGTQLSVL.